This T cell receptor beta chain emerged from a study of blood T cell repertoires in COVID-19. Whole-study context: Material from acute and convalescent COVID-19 was sourced from the United States, Italy and Spain.

V dropped 6 bases and J dropped 4; count of bases not matched to a gene: 5. Germline CDR1 WNHNN, CDR2 SYGVQD (reference sequence). The CDR3 spans 13 residues. Here immunoSEQ multiplex PCR was the method, and the copy in TCRdb shows in-frame clones only, minus some. This sample has some 110,000 clones, with around 85% found just once. This receptor was obtained from a man between 65 and 80 years old who had recovered from COVID-19. V is TRBV10-1 and J is TRBJ1-2; the match to TRBD1 covers 7 bases. What was sequenced was peripheral blood. CDR3 nucleotide sequence: TGCGCCAGCAGCCTGGGACAGCCCTATGGCTACACCTTC. Encoded protein: CASSLGQPYGYTF.